Each of the 2 T cell receptor beta chains below was sequenced from the same sample in a study of cytomegalovirus exposure and HLA in healthy donors. This PCR relied on a set of 60 Vbeta primers and 13 Jbeta primers. Sequencing was performed with immunoSEQ multiplex PCR; in TCRdb, only in-frame clones are kept and a portion is missing. The table shows 90,000 to 120,000 clones, with around 72% occurring only once. Material for sequencing was PBMCs. The receptors come from a woman between 35 and 50 years old in good health and CMV-seropositive.

The chain joins TRBV7-2 to TRBJ2-1, with 7 bases fitting TRBD1. The CDR3 length is 15 residues. Germline V CDR1 and CDR2: SGHTA, FQGNSA. With 5 bases clipped from V and 0 bases from J, the junction kept 4 bases outside the gene matches. CDR3 DNA sequence: TGTGCCAGCAGCATGGGACAGAGCTCCTACAATGAGCAGTTCTTC. Its translation: CASSMGQSSYNEQFF.

The V and J genes are TRBV5-1 and TRBJ1-1; D perhaps matches TRBD1 (6 bases). CDR1 is SGHRS and CDR2 is YFSETQ in the germline V gene. The CDR3 sequence is 16 residues long. V was pared by 2 bases and J by 0 bases, with 14 bases between. CDR3 sequence: CASSLQGGGMNTEAFF. As DNA, the CDR3 is TGCGCCAGCAGCTTACAGGGTGGAGGCATGAACACTGAAGCTTTCTTT.